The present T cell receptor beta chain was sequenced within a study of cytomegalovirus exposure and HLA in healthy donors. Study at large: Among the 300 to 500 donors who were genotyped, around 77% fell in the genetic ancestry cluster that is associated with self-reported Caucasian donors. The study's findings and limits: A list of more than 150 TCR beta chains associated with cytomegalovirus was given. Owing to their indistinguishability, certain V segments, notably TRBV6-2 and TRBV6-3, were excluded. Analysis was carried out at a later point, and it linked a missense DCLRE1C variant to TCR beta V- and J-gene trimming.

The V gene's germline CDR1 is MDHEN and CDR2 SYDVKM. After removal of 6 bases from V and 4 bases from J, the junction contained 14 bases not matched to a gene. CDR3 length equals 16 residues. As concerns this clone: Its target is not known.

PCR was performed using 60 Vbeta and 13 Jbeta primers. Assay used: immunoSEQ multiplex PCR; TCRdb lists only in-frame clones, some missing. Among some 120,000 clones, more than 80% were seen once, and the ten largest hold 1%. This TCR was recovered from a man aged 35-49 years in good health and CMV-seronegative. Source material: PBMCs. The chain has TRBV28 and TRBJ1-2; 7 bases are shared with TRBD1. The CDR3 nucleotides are TGTGCCAGCAGCAAGTTCCCACGGACAGGACTCTATGGCTACACCTTC. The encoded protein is CASSKFPRTGLYGYTF.